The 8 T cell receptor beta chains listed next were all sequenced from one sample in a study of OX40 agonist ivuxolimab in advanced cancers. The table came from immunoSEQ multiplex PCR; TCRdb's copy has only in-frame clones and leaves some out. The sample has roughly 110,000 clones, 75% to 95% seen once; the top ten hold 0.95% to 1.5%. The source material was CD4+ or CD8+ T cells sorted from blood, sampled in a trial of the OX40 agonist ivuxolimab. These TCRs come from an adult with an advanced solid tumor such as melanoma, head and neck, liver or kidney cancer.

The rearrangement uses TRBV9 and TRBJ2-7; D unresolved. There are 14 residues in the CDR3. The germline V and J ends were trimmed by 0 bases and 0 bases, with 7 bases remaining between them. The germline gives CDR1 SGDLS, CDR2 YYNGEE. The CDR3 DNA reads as TGTGCCAGCAGCGTAGGGTTCAGCTCCTACGAGCAGTACTTC. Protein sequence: CASSVGFSSYEQYF.

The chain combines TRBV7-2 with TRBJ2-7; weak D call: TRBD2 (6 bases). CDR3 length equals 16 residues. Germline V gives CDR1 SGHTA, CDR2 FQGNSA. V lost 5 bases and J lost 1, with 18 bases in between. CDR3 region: CASSPQPGAHSYEQYF. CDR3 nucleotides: TGTGCCAGCAGCCCGCAACCGGGAGCGCATTCCTACGAGCAGTACTTC.

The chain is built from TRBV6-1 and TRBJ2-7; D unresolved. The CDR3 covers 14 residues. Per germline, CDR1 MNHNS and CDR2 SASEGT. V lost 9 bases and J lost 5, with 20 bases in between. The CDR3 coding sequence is TGTGCCAGTCTGCTCACCGGGTTCCTGGACGAGCAGTACTTC. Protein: CASLLTGFLDEQYF.

The CDR3 reads CASRVSGHTEAFF. The CDR3 bases are TGTGCCAGCAGAGTCTCGGGGCACACTGAAGCTTTCTTT. The chain employs TRBV6-5 and TRBJ1-1; D might be TRBD1 (5 bases). The CDR3 covers 13 residues. Germline values: CDR1 MNHEY, CDR2 SVGAGI. V dropped 6 bases and J dropped 3 bases, with 11 bases sitting between them.

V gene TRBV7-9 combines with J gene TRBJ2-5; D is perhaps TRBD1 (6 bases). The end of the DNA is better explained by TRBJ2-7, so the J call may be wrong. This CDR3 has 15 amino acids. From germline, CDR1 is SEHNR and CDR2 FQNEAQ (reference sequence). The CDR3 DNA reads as TGTGCCAGCAGCCCAGCGCAGGGGCAGAGCTACGAGCAGTACTTC. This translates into CASSPAQGQSYEQYF.

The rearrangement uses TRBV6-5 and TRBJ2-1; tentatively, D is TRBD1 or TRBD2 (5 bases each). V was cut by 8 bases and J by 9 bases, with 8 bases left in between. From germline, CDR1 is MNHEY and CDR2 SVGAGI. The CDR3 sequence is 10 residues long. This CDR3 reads CASGGAEQFF. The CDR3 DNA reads TGTGCCAGCGGGGGTGCTGAGCAGTTCTTC.

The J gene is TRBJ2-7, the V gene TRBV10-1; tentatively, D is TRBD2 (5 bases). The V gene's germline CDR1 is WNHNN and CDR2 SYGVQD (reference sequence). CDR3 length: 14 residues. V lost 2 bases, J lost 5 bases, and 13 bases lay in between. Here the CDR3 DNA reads TGCGCCAGCAGTGAGGGTCTAGCTTTGGACGAGCAGTACTTC. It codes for CASSEGLALDEQYF.

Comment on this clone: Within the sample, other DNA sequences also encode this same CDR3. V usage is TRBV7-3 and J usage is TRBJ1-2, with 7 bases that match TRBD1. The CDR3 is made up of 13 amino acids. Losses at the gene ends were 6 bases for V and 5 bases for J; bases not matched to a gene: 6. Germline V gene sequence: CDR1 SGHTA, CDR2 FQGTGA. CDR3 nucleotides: TGTGCCAGCAGTCCTGACAGGGAGTATGGCTACACCTTC. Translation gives CASSPDREYGYTF.